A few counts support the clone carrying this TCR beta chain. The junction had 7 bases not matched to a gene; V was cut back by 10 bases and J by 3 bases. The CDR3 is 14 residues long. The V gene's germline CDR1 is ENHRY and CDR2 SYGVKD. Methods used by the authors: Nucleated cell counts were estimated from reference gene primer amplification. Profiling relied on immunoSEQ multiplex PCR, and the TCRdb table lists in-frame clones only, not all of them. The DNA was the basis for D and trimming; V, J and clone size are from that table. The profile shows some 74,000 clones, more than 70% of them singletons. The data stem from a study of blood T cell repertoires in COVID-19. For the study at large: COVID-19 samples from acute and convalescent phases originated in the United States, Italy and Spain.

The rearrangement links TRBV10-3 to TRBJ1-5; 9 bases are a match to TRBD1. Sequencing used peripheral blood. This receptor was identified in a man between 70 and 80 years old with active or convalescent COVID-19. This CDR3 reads CATMDRGYNQPQHF. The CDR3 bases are TGTGCCACAATGGACAGGGGATACAATCAGCCCCAGCATTTT.